Listed below are T cell receptor beta chains from one sample, sequenced in a study of metastatic and nonmetastatic thyroid tumors. MiXCR was used by TCRdb to re-call the PCR reads. Of under 15,000 clones listed, less than 15% are singletons. The sequenced sample was blood. These TCRs come from a female donor with papillary thyroid cancer or a benign thyroid nodule (not recorded which). Some clones in this sample may be carry-over from other donors' samples. CDR3s include the opening cysteine and the closing phenylalanine or tryptophan. Each record gives: CDR3 length, V gene, J gene, CDR3 protein.

16	TRBV7-8	TRBJ2-5	CASSLGLGAQKETQYF
16	TRBV6-5	TRBJ2-1	CASSSPTSGNYNEQFF
15	TRBV6-1	TRBJ1-1	CASRQPTGAVNEDFF
13	TRBV3-1	TRBJ2-7	CASSQRQGYEQYF
14	TRBV5-1	TRBJ2-2	CSSSLVGGTWELFF
15	TRBV28	TRBJ1-2	CASSLSGQLNYGYTF
16	TRBV6-1	TRBJ2-7	CASSGQVLPSKLKGYF
17	TRBV27	TRBJ2-6	CASSLEGRGSGANVLTF
14	TRBV20-1	TRBJ2-7	CSASALAGCYEHYF
16	TRBV9	TRBJ1-2	CASSVGGAYPNYGYTF
17	TRBV6-5	TRBJ2-3	CASRTQSAGGRTDTQYF
15	TRBV12-3/TRBV12-4	TRBJ2-3	CASSFGGGPRGTQYF
12	TRBV12-3/TRBV12-4	TRBJ1-1	CASRVLGTEAFF
14	TRBV28	TRBJ1-5	CASSPRDKNQPQHF
13	TRBV27	TRBJ1-1	CASSLLGVTEAFF
12	TRBV19	TRBJ1-1	CASSYRESEAFF
15	TRBV2	TRBJ2-7	CASSELAGGSYEQYF
16	TRBV10-3	TRBJ2-1	CAIRVQTESSYNEQFF
16	TRBV5-5	TRBJ2-1	CASSARLAGTNNEQFF
15	TRBV7-6	TRBJ2-5	CASSPRREVSETQYF
14	TRBV28	TRBJ2-3	CASRAGTSTDTQYF
10	TRBV2	TRBJ1-1	CASSYTEAFF
15	TRBV6-1	TRBJ2-5	CASRSTGSPEETQYF
15	TRBV7-9	TRBJ1-4	CASSRPGTTNEKLFF
11	TRBV28	TRBJ1-1	CASDGFTGAFF
18	TRBV9	TRBJ2-6	CASSVYRQGPSGANVLTF
16	TRBV2	TRBJ1-3	CASSVGGTGAGNTIYF
14	TRBV5-6	TRBJ1-4	CASSSPYVREKLFF
16	TRBV27	TRBJ1-5	CASSCGSDTENQPQHF
18	TRBV19	TRBJ2-4	CASSREPSGGLAKNIQYF
14	TRBV6-2/TRBV6-3	TRBJ2-7	CASTLTTVTYEHYF
14	TRBV12-3/TRBV12-4	TRBJ1-2	CASSLGLGGYGYTF
15	TRBV6-5	TRBJ2-7	CASIYSGTVSYEQYF
12	TRBV20-1	TRBJ2-7	CSARARRAEQYF
13	TRBV9	TRBJ1-1	CASSVQGGTEAFF
17	TRBV20-1	TRBJ2-6	CSARDLQGMYGSNVLTF
14	TRBV28	TRBJ2-5	CASSLSQLRETQYF
13	TRBV11-2	TRBJ1-5	CASSPEGVQPQHF
16	TRBV3-1	TRBJ2-1	CASSQISVSSFNEQFF
14	TRBV28	TRBJ2-3	CASPPPPSKDTQYF
15	TRBV28	TRBJ2-3	CTSSRCWDSTDTQYF
11	TRBV19	TRBJ2-1	CASSIYNEQFF
15	TRBV19	TRBJ2-3	CASRPTSGATDTQYF
16	TRBV9	TRBJ2-7	CASSVGGLLFEYEQYF
14	TRBV6-1	TRBJ1-6	CASSLDRGRSPLHF
12	TRBV20-1	TRBJ2-5	CSARMFEETQYF
15	TRBV6-1	TRBJ1-2	CVSTRVAVGNYGYTF